The TCR beta chain described here comes from a study of molecular identifiers for immune sequencing clone quantification. Across the whole study: Four of five RNA aliquots from roughly 21,000 or 96,000 naive CD8 T cells were sequenced.

This clonotype was counted at least ten times. What it recognizes is unknown. The ends lost 0 bases at V and 0 bases at J; junction bases unmatched: 3. The CDR3 has 17 amino acids. Germline loops: CDR1 SEHNR, CDR2 FQNEAQ (reference sequence). Study conclusions and caveats: Clones above 20 RNA copies contained over 97% of effector molecules and under 1% of naive molecules.

TCRdb used MiXCR to reprocess the PCR reads, holding one entry per CDR3 protein. Here the sample spans about 510,000 distinct CDR3 sequences, around 23% being singletons. The sample taken for sequencing was naive CD8+ T cells from blood, with Jurkat cell RNA spiked in. Subset meaning: FACS-sorted CD8+CD4-CCR7+CD45RA+ naive T cells. This TCR was sampled from a human donor in good health. Some libraries in this study had Jurkat cell RNA spiked in. J is TRBJ1-1 and V is TRBV7-9; 11 positions match TRBD1. Written as DNA, the CDR3 is TGTGCCAGCAGCTTAGCCGGGACAGGGGGATTGAACACTGAAGCTTTCTTT. Its protein product is CASSLAGTGGLNTEAFF.